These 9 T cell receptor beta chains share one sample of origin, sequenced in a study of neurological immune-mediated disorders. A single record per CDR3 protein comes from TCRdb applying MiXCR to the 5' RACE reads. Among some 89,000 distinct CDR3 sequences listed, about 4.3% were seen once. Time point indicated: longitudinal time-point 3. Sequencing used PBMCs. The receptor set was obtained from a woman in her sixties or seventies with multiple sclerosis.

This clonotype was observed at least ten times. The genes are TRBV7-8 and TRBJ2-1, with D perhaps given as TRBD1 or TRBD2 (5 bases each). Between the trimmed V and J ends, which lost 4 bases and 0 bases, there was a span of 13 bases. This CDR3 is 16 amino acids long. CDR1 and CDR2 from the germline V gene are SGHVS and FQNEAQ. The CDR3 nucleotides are TGTGCCAGCAGCTCCAGAGGGGCCAGCTCCTACAATGAGCAGTTCTTC. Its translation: CASSSRGASSYNEQFF.

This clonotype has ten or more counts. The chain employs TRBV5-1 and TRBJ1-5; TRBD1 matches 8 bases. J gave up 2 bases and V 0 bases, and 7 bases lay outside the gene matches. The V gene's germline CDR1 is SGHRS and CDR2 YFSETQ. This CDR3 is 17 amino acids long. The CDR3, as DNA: TGCGCCAGCAGCTTGGCAGGGCAGGGGGCAGGCAATCAGCCCCAGCATTTT. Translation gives CASSLAGQGAGNQPQHF.

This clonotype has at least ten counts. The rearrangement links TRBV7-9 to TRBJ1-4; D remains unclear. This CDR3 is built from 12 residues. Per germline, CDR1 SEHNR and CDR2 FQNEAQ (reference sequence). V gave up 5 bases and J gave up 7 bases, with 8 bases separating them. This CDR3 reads CASSANSEKLFF. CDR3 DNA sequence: TGTGCCAGCAGCGCAAACAGTGAAAAACTGTTTTTT.

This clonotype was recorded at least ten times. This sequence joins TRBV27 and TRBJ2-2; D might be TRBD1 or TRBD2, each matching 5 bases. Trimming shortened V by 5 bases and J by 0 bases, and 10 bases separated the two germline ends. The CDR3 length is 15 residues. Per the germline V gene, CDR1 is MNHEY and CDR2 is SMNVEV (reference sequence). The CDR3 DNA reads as TGTGCCAGCAGTAGGTGGGGGACGAACACCGGGGAGCTGTTTTTT. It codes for CASSRWGTNTGELFF.

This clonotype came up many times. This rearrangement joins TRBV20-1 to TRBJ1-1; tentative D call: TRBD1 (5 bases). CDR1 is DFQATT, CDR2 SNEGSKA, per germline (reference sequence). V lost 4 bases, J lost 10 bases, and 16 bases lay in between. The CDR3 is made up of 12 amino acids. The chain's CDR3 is CSATGRDLGAFF. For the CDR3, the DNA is TGCAGTGCTACTGGCAGGGATTTGGGAGCTTTCTTT.

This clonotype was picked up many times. DNA of the CDR3: TGTGCCAGCAGCTTGACCCGACTACCCGAGCAGTACTTC. This gives the protein CASSLTRLPEQYF. This sequence joins TRBV5-6 and TRBJ2-7, with D maybe TRBD2 (5 bases). Germline CDR1 reads SGHDT; CDR2 reads YYEEEE. CDR3 size: 13 residues. V was shortened by 1 base and J by 6 bases, with 11 bases between the two germline ends.

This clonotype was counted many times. CDR3 sequence reads: CASSGRGGPWEQYF. The CDR3 DNA reads TGTGCCAGCAGCGGGCGGGGGGGCCCTTGGGAGCAGTACTTC. V is TRBV7-2 and J is TRBJ2-7, with TRBD2 matching over 9 bases. Germline CDR1 SGHTA, CDR2 FQGNSA. V trimming: 5 bases; J trimming: 7 bases; junction bases outside the gene matches: 9. This CDR3 region has 14 residues.

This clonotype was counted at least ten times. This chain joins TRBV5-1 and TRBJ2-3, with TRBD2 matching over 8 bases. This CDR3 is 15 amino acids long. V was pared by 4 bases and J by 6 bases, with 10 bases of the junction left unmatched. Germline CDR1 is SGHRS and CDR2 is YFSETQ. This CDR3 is CASSHGGEPPDTQYF. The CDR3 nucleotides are TGCGCCAGCAGCCACGGGGGGGAACCCCCCGATACGCAGTATTTT.

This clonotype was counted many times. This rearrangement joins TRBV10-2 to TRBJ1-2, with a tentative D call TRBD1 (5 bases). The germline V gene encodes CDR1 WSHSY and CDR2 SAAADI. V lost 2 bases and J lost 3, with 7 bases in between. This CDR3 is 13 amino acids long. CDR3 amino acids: CASSEDSYYGYTF. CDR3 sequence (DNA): TGCGCCAGCAGTGAGGACAGTTACTATGGCTACACCTTC.